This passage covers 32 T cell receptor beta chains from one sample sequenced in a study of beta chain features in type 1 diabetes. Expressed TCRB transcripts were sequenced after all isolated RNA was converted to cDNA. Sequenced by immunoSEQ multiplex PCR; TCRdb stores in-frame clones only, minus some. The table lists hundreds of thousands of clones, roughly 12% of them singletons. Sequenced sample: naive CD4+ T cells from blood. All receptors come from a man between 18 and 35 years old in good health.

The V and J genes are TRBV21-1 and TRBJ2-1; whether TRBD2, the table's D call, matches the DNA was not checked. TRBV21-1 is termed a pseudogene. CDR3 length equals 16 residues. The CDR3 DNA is TGTGCCAGCAGCAAGGGAGGGCCTAGCTCCTACAATGAGCAGTTCTTC. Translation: CASSKGGPSSYNEQFF.

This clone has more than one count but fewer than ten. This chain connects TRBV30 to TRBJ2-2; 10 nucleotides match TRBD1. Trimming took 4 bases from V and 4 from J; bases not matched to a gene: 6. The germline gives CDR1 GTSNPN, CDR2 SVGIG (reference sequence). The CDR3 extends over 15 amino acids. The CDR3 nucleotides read TGTGCCTGGACCGACAGGGGGCGTAGCACCGGGGAGCTGTTTTTT. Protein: CAWTDRGRSTGELFF.

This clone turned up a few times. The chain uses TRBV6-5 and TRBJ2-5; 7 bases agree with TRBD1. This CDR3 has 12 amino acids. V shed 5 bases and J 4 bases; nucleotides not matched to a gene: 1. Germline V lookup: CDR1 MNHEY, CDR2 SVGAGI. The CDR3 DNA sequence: TGTGCCAGCAGTCGGGACAGAGAGACCCAGTACTTC. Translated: CASSRDRETQYF.

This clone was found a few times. CDR3 sequence: CASSLTYGQRYEQYF. The CDR3 region has the DNA TGTGCCAGCAGCCTAACCTATGGCCAGCGTTACGAGCAGTACTTC. This chain uses TRBV7-2 with TRBJ2-7; D is unresolved. The CDR3 length is 15 residues. Trimming stripped 5 bases from V and 4 bases from J, with 18 bases between. Germline-derived CDR1 and CDR2 are SGHTA and FQGNSA. The whole variable domain, filled in from reference TRBV7-2 and TRBJ2-7, reads GAGVSQSPSNKVTEKGKDVELRCDPISGHTALYWYRQSLGQGLEFLIYFQGNSAPDKSGLPSDRFSAERTGGSVSTLTIQRTQQEDSAVYLCASSLTYGQRYEQYFGPGTRLTVT.

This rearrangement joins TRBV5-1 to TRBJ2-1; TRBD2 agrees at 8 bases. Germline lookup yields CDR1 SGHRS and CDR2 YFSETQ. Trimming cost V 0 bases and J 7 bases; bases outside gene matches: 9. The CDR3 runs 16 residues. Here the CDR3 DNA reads TGCGCCAGCAGCTTGGCCCCGGGACTAGTATCAAATGAGCAGTTCTTC. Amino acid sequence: CASSLAPGLVSNEQFF. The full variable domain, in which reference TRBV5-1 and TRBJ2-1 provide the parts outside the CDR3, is KAGVTQTPRYLIKTRGQQVTLSCSPISGHRSVSWYQQTPGQGLQFLFEYFSETQRNKGNFPGRFSGRQFSNSRSEMNVSTLELGDSALYLCASSLAPGLVSNEQFFGPGTRLTVL.

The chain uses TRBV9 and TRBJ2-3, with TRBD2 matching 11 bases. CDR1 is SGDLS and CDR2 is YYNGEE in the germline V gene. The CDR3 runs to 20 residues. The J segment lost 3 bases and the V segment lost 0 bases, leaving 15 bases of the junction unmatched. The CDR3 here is CASSVARLAGGSSGTDTQYF. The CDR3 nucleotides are TGTGCCAGCAGCGTAGCTCGCCTAGCGGGAGGCTCCAGCGGAACAGATACGCAGTATTTT.

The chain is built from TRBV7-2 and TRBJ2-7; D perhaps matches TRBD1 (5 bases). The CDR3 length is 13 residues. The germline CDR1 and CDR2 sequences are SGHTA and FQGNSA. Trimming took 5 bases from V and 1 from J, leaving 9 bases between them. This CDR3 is CASSVQVSYEQYF. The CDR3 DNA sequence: TGTGCCAGCAGCGTACAGGTTTCCTACGAGCAGTACTTC.

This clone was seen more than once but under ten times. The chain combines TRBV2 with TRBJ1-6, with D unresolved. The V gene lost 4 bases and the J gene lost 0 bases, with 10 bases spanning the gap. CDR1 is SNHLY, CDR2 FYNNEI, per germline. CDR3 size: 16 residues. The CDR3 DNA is TGTGCCAGCAGTGGGTCGTTGAGCTCCTATAATTCACCCCTCCACTTT. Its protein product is CASSGSLSSYNSPLHF.

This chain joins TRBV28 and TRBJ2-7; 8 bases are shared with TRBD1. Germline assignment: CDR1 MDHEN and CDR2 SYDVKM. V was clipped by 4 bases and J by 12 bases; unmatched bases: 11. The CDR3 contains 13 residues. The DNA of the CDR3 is TGTGCCAGCAGTTCGCTTCGACAGGGGACGGGGTACTTC. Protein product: CASSSLRQGTGYF.

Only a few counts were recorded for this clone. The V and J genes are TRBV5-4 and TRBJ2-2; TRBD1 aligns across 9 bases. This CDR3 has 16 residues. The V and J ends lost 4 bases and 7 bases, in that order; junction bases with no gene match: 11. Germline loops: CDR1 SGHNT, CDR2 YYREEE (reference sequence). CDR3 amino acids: CASSLPGQGADGELFF. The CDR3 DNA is TGTGCCAGCAGCCTACCGGGACAGGGTGCGGACGGGGAGCTGTTTTTT.

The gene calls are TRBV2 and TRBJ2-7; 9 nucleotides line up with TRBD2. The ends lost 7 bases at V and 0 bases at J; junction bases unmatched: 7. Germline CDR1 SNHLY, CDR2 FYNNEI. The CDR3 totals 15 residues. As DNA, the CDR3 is TGTGCCAGCACCCTCGGACTAGCGAGCTCCTACGAGCAGTACTTC. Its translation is CASTLGLASSYEQYF. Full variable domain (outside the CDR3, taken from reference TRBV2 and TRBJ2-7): EPEVTQTPSHQVTQMGQEVILRCVPISNHLYFYWYRQILGQKVEFLVSFYNNEISEKSEIFDDQFSVERPDGSNFTLKIRSTKLEDSAMYFCASTLGLASSYEQYFGPGTRLTVT.

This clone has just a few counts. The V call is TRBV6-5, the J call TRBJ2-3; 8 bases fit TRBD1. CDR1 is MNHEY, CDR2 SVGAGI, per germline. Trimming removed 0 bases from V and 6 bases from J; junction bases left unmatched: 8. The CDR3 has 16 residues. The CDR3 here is CASSYSPGQGSDTQYF. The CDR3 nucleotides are TGTGCCAGCAGTTACTCGCCCGGACAGGGCAGCGATACGCAGTATTTT.

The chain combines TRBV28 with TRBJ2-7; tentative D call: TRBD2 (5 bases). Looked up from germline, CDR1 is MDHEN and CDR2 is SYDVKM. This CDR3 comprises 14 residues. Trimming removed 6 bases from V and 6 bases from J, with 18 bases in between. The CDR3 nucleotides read TGTGCCAGCAGAAGTGATCCGCGGGCCCCCGAGCAGTACTTC. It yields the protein CASRSDPRAPEQYF.

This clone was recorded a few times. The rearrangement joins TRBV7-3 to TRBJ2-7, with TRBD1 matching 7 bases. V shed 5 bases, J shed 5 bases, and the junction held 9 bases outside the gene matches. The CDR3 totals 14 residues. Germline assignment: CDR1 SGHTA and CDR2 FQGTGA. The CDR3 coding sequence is TGTGCCAGCAGCCTACAGGGGCAGGGAGACGAGCAGTACTTC. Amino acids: CASSLQGQGDEQYF. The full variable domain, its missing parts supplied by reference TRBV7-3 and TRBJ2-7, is GAGVSQTPSNKVTEKGKYVELRCDPISGHTALYWYRQSLGQGPEFLIYFQGTGAADDSGLPNDRFFAVRPEGSVSTLKIQRTERGDSAVYLCASSLQGQGDEQYFGPGTRLTVT.

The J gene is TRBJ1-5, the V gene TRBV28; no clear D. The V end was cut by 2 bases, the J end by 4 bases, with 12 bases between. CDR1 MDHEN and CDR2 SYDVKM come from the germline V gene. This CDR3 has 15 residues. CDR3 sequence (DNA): TGTGCCAGCAGTTTAGGTGGGCAGAATAATCAGCCCCAGCATTTT. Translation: CASSLGGQNNQPQHF.

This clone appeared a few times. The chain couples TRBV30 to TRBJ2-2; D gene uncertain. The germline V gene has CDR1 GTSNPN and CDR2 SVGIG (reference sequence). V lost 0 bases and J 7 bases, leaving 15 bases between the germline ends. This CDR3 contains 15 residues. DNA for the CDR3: TGTGCCTGGAGTGTTATGTTAGCTGACGGCGGGGAGCTGTTTTTT. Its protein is CAWSVMLADGGELFF.

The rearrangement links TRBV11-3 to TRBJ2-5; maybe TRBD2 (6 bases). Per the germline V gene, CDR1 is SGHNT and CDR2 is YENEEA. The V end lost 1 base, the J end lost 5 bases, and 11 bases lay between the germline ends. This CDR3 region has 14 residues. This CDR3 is CASSLGPGRETQYF. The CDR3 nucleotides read TGTGCCAGCAGCTTAGGTCCAGGGAGGGAGACCCAGTACTTC.

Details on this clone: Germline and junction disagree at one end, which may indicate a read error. As DNA, the CDR3 is TGCAGCGTCGAAGACAGTTGGACTGAAGCTTTCTTT. This encodes CSVEDSWTEAFF. The rearrangement uses TRBV29-1 and TRBJ1-1, with D possibly matching TRBD1 (5 bases). CDR1 SQVTM and CDR2 ANQGSEA come from the germline V gene. The CDR3 extends over 12 amino acids.

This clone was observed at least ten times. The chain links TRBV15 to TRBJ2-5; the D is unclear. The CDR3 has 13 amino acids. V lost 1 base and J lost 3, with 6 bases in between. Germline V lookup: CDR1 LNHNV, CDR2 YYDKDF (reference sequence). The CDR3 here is CATSRAREETQYF. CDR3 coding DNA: TGTGCCACCAGCAGAGCCCGGGAAGAGACCCAGTACTTC.

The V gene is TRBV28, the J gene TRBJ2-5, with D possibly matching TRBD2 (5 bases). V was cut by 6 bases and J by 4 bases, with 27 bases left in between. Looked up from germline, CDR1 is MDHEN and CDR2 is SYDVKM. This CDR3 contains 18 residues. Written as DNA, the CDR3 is TGTGCCAGCAGACCTTCAACCACCGGGATGGTTGGCTTAGAGACCCAGTACTTC. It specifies CASRPSTTGMVGLETQYF.

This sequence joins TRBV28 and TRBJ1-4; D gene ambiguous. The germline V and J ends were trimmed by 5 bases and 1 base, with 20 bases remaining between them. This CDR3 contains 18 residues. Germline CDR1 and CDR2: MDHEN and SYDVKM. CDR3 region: CASSTGGMRIGTNEKLFF. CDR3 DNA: TGTGCCAGCAGTACCGGCGGTATGCGCATCGGAACTAATGAAAAACTGTTTTTT.

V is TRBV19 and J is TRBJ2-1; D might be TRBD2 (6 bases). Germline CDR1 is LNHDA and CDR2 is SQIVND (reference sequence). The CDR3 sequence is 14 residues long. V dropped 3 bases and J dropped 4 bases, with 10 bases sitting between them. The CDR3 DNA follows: TGTGCCAGTAGTATCCGGGGGTCTTACAATGAGCAGTTCTTC. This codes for CASSIRGSYNEQFF.

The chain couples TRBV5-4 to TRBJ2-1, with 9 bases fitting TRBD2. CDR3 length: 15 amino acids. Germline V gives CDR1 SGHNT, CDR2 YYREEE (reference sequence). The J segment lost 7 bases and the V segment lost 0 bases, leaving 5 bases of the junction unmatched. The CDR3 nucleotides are TGTGCCAGCAGCTTGGCGGCGGGGGGGCGGAATGAGCAGTTCTTC. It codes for CASSLAAGGRNEQFF.

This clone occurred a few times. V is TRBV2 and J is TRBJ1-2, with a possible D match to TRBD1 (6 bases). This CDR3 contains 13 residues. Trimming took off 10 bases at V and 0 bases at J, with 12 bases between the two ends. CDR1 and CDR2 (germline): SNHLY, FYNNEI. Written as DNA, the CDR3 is TGTGCCATAGGGACACCCACTAACTATGGCTACACCTTC. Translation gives CAIGTPTNYGYTF.

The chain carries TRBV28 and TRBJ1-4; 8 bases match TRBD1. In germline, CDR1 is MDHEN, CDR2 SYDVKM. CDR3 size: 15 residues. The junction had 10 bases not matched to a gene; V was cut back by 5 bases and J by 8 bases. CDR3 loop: CASSPGQGRREKLFF. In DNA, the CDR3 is TGTGCCAGCAGTCCCGGACAGGGCAGGAGAGAAAAACTGTTTTTT.

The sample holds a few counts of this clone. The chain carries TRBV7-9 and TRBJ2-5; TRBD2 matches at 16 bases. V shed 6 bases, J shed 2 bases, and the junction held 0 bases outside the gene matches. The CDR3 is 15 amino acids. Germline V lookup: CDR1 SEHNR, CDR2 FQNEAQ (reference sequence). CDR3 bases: TGTGCCAGCAGGGGACTAGCGGGAGGGCAAGAGACCCAGTACTTC. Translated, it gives CASRGLAGGQETQYF.

The CDR3 sequence is CASSGDRGTNTEAFF. DNA for the CDR3: TGTGCCAGCAGCGGAGACAGGGGTACGAACACTGAAGCTTTCTTT. The rearrangement uses TRBV9 and TRBJ1-1; TRBD1 aligns across 8 bases. This CDR3 contains 15 residues. V lost 3 bases and J lost 1; bases outside the gene matches: 5. Germline CDR1 SGDLS, CDR2 YYNGEE.

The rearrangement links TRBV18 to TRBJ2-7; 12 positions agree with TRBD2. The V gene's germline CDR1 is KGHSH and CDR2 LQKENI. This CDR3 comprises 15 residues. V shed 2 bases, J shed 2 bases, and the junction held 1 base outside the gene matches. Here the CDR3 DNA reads TGTGCCAGCTCACCAGCTAGCGGGGGGGCCTACGAGCAGTACTTC. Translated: CASSPASGGAYEQYF.

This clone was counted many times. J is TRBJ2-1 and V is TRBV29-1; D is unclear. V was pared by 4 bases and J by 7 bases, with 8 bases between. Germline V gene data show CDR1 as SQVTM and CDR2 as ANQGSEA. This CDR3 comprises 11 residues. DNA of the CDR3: TGCAGCGTTGTCAGAAGAAATGAGCAGTTCTTC. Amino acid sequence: CSVVRRNEQFF.

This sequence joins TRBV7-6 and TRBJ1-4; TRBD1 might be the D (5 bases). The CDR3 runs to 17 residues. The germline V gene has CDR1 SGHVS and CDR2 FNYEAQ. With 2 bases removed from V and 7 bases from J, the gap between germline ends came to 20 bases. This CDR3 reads CASSLLLSGGVVEKLFF. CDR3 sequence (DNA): TGTGCCAGCAGCTTATTGTTGTCGGGGGGAGTGGTTGAAAAACTGTTTTTT.

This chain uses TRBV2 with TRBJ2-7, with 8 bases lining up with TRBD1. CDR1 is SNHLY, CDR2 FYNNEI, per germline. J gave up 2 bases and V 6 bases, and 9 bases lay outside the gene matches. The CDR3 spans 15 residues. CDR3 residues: CASRLTGTGAYEQYF. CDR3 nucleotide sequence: TGTGCCAGCAGACTTACCGGGACAGGAGCCTACGAGCAGTACTTC.

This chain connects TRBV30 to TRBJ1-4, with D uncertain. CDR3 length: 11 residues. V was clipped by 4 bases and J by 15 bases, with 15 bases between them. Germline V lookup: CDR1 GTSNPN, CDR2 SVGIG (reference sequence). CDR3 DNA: TGTGCCTGGAAGTCAGGCGATAGTTTGTTTTTT. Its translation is CAWKSGDSLFF.